The clone carrying this TCR beta chain was counted many times. Its antigen is still unknown. Authors of the study amplified TCR beta CDR3 regions from RNA transcripts. In the first-round RT-PCR of the TCR CDR3, the HTBI primer set was used. TCRdb recomputed calls from the multiplex PCR reads with MiXCR, one row per CDR3 protein. The sample consists of 300,000 to 450,000 distinct CDR3 sequences, roughly 13% of them appearing once. This sample was included in a study of T cells in Graves' hyperthyroidism and ophthalmopathy. Study observations and caveats: Among clonotypes expanded in thyroid above 0.001, most were also found in blood.

V was trimmed by 0 bases and J by 4 bases, leaving 16 bases between them. The V gene's germline CDR1 is DFQATT and CDR2 SNEGSKA (reference sequence). The CDR3 runs to 16 residues. In making diagnoses, clinical symptoms, serum thyroxine and TRAb, thyroid ultrasound and orbital computed tomography were all used. The authors took PBMCs from roughly 9.5 ml fresh peripheral blood. V usage is TRBV20-1 and J usage is TRBJ2-1; D not resolved. The receptor was isolated from a woman in her sixties with Graves' hyperthyroidism. Sequencing was carried out using blood. CDR3 sequence reads: CSARDRARQSYNEQFF. The CDR3, as DNA: TGCAGTGCTAGAGATCGTGCCAGACAATCGTACAATGAGCAGTTCTTC.